The clone carrying this T cell receptor (beta chain) was detected only a few times. The data were taken from a study of blood T cell repertoires in COVID-19. Study in general: The United States, Italy and Spain provided the acute and convalescent COVID-19 samples. PBMCs, B-cell-depleted T cells, or T cells were the source of the cDNA or gDNA that made up the material.

As handled by the study authors: Estimated nucleated cell counts came from reference gene primer amplification. Method: immunoSEQ multiplex PCR; TCRdb's copy keeps in-frame clones and lacks some. Clone size and V and J calls were adopted from that table, with D and trimming inferred from the DNA. The top ten hold approximately 1.5% of the sample, which has about 260,000 clones, 87% seen once. Germline V gene sequence: CDR1 SEHNR, CDR2 FQNEAQ (reference sequence). This CDR3 region has 16 residues. V trimming: 2 bases; J trimming: 10 bases; junction bases outside the gene matches: 13. This clonotype originated in a woman in her 40s who had recovered from COVID-19. The sequenced sample consisted of peripheral blood. The rearrangement joins TRBV7-9 to TRBJ2-2; 7 positions agree with TRBD1. CDR3 nucleotides: TGTGCCAGCAGCTTAAAGCGACAGGGTCCTCGGGTGGAGCTGTTTTTT. Translation: CASSLKRQGPRVELFF.